The subject of this entry is one T cell receptor (beta chain). The CDR3 spans 14 residues. V was pared by 6 bases and J by 3 bases, with 15 bases between. Germline loops: CDR1 SGHAT, CDR2 FQNNGV. This sample stems from a study of T cell changes during pregnancy in multiple sclerosis. Some clones are missing from TCRdb's copy, which holds only in-frame ones; the method was immunoSEQ multiplex PCR. The sample gives tens of thousands of clones, 85% to 95% of which show up once; 3% to 4.5% is in the top ten. The V gene is TRBV11-2, the J gene TRBJ2-7, with a tentative D call TRBD1 (6 bases). This receptor was taken from a female donor with multiple sclerosis, enrolled in a pregnancy study. This specimen was CD8+ T cells from peripheral blood mononuclear cells, taken after pregnancy. The CDR3 bases are TGTGCCAGCAGGAACACCGGGACACACTACGAGCAGTACTTC. This sequence encodes CASRNTGTHYEQYF.